This TCR beta chain was documented in a study of cytomegalovirus exposure and HLA in healthy donors. Findings and limits, study-wide: Earlier findings revealed that most TCR beta V segments proved productive either about 87% or about 30% of the time. Association with HLA alleles at 0.05 false discovery rate was found for some 18,000 TCR beta sequences in a later analysis.

Germline V gives CDR1 SGDLS, CDR2 YYNGEE. The V gene end was trimmed by 0 bases and the J gene end by 4 bases; junction bases not matched to a gene: 1. There are 15 residues in the CDR3. The PCR had 60 Vbeta and 13 Jbeta primers. The protocol was immunoSEQ multiplex PCR, while the TCRdb copy is restricted to in-frame clones and leaves out a portion. The table records approximately 84,000 clones, roughly 73% of them present only once. Comments on this clone: As yet, its antigen is unknown.

This receptor was taken from a male donor in good health and CMV-seropositive. The chain employs TRBV9 and TRBJ2-5; 12 bases align to TRBD2. The material sequenced was PBMCs. Here the CDR3 reads CASSVASGRGETQYF. The CDR3 DNA follows: TGTGCCAGCAGCGTAGCTAGCGGGAGGGGAGAGACCCAGTACTTC.